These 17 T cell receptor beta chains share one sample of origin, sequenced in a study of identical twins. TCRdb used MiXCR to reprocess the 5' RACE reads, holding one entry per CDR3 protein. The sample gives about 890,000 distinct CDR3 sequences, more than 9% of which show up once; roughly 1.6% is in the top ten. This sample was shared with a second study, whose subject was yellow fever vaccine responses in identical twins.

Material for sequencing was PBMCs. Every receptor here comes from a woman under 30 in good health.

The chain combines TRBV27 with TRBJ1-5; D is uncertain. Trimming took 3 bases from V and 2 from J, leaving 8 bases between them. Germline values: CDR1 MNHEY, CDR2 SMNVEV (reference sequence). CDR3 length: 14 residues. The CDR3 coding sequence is TGTGCCAGCAGTTTGTATAGTGGCAATCAGCCCCAGCATTTT. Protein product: CASSLYSGNQPQHF.

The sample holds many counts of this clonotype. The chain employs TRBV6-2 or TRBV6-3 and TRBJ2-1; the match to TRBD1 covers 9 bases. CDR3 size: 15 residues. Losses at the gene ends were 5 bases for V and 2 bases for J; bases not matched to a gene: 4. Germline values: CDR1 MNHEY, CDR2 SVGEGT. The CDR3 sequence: CASSEDRGAYNEQFF. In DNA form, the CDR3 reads TGTGCCAGCAGTGAGGACAGGGGCGCCTACAATGAGCAGTTCTTC.

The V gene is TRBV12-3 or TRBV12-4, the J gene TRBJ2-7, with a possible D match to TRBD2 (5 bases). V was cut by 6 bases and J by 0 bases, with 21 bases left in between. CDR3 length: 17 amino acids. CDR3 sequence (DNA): TGTGCCAGCAGGCCCCCCCTTACCACGGGGAGCTCCTACGAGCAGTACTTC. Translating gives CASRPPLTTGSSYEQYF.

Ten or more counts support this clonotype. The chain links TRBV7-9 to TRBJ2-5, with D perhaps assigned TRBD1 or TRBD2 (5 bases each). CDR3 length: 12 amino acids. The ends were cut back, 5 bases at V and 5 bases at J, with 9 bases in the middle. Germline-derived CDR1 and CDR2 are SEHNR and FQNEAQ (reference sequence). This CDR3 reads CASSRDGETQYF. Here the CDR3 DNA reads TGTGCCAGCAGCCGGGACGGTGAGACCCAGTACTTC.

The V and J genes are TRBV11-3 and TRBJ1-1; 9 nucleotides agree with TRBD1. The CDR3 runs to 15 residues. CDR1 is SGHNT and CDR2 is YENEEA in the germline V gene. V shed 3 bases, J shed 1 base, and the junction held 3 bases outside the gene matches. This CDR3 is CASSFMGQGNTEAFF. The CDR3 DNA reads TGTGCCAGCAGCTTCATGGGACAGGGGAACACTGAAGCTTTCTTT.

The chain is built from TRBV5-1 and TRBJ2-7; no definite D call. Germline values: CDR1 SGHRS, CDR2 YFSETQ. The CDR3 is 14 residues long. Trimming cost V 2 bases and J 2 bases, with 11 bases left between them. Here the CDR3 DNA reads TGCGCCAGCAGCTTAGTGGAAAACACCTACGAGCAGTACGTC. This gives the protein CASSLVENTYEQYV.

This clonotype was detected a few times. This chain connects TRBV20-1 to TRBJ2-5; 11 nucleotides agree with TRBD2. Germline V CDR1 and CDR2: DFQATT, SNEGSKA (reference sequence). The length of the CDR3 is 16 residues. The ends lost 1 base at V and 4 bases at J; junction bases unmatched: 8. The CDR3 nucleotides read TGCAGTGCTAGAGGTCCGCTAGCGGGGGGCCTAGAGACCCAGTACTTC. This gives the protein CSARGPLAGGLETQYF.

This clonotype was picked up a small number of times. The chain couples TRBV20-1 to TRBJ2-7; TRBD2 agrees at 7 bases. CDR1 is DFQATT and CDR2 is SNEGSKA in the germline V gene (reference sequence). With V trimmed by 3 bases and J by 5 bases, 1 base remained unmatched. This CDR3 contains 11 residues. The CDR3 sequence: CSASRGDEQYF. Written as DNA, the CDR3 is TGCAGTGCTAGCCGGGGGGACGAGCAGTACTTC.

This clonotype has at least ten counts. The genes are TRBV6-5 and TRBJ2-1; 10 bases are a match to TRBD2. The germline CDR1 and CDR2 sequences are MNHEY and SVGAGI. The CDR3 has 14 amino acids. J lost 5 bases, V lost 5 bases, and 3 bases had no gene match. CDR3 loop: CASSHGLADNEQFF. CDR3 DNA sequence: TGTGCCAGCAGTCACGGACTAGCGGACAATGAGCAGTTCTTC.

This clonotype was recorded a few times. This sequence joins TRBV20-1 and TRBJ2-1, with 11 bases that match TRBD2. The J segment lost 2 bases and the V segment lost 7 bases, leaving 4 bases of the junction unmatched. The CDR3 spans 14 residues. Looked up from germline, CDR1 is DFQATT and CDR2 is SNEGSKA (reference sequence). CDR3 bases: TGCAGTGTAGGTAGCGGGAGGGCCTACAATGAGCAGTTCTTC. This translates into CSVGSGRAYNEQFF.

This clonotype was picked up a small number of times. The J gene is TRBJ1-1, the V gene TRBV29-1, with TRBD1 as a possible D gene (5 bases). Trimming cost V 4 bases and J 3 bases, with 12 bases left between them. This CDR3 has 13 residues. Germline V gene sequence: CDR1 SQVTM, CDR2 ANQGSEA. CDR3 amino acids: CSVGSRVYTEAFF. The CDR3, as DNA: TGCAGCGTTGGTAGCAGGGTGTACACTGAAGCTTTCTTT.

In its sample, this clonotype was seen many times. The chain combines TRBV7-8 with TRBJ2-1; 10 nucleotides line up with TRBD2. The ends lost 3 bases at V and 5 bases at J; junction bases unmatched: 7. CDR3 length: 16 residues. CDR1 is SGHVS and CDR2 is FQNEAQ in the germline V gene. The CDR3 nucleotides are TGTGCCAGCAGCTTTCCTGGGACTAGCGACCACAATGAGCAGTTCTTC. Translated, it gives CASSFPGTSDHNEQFF.

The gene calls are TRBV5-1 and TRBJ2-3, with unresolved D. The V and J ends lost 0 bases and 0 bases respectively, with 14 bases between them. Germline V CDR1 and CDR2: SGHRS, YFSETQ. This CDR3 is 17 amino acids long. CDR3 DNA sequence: TGCGCCAGCAGCTTGGGTTCAGGCGCAACTAGCACAGATACGCAGTATTTT. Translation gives CASSLGSGATSTDTQYF.

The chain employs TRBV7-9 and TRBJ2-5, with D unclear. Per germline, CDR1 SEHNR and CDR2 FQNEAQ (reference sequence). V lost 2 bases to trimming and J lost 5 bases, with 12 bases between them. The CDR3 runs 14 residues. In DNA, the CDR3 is TGTGCCAGCAGCTTAACTCTAGGTGGGGAGACCCAGTACTTC. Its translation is CASSLTLGGETQYF.

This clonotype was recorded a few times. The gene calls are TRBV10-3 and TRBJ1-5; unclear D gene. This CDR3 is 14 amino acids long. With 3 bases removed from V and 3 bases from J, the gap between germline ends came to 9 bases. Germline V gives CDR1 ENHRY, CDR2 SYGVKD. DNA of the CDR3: TGTGCCATCAGTGACCGGGGTTACAATCAGCCCCAGCATTTT. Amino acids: CAISDRGYNQPQHF.

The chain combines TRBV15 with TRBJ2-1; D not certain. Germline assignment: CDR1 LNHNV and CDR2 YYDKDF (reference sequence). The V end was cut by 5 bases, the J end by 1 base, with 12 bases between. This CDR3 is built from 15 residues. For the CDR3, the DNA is TGTGCCACCAGCCGCGAGGACGGATCCTACAATGAGCAGTTCTTC. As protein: CATSREDGSYNEQFF. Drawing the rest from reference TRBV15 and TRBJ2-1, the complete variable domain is DAMVIQNPRYQVTQFGKPVTLSCSQTLNHNVMYWYQQKSSQAPKLLFHYYDKDFNNEADTPDNFQSRRPNTSFCFLDIRSPGLGDTAMYLCATSREDGSYNEQFFGPGTRLTVL.

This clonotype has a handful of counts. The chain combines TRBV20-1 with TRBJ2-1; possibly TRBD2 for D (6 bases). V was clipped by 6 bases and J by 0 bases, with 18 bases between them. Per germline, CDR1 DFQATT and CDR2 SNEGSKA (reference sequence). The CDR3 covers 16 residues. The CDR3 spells CSAATSGGSSYNEQFF. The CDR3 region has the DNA TGCAGTGCCGCGACGTCCGGGGGTAGCTCCTACAATGAGCAGTTCTTC.